The entry below gives a single T cell receptor (beta chain) sequence along with its context. Its cognate antigen is unknown. These data belong to a study of cytomegalovirus exposure and HLA in healthy donors. Sampled while nominally healthy, donors likely had unrecorded immune exposures. Overall study findings and caveats: For TCR beta chains, V- and J-gene trimming was later linked to a missense DCLRE1C variant. Analyzed later, association rates of TCRs varied across HLA loci, with DRB1 most and HLA-C fewest.

PCR amplification relied on 60 Vbeta primers (plus 13 Jbeta primers). The authors' processing: Around 11 million shared chains were among approximately 87 million unique TCR beta chains counted in a later analysis. The method was immunoSEQ multiplex PCR; TCRdb's version includes in-frame clones alone and lacks a portion of them. The D gene and trimming were derived from the DNA, and the V and J assignments and clone size from that table. The sample consists of under 200,000 clones, 78% of them appearing once. The sample comprised PBMCs. The clonotype comes from a woman younger than 45 in good health and CMV-seropositive.

As DNA, the CDR3 is TGCGCCAGCAGCCAAGATTCAGGAAACTCCTACAATGAGCAGTTCTTC. This translates into CASSQDSGNSYNEQFF. The chain carries TRBV4-1 and TRBJ2-1; D is unresolved. The CDR3 has 16 residues. V lost 0 bases, J lost 0 bases, and 9 bases lay in between. In germline, CDR1 is MGHRA, CDR2 YSYEKL.